The clone carrying this T cell receptor (beta chain) was seen more than once but under ten times. CDR3 length: 15 residues. Trimming stripped 0 bases from V and 4 bases from J, with 14 bases between. CDR1 and CDR2 (germline): SGDLS, YYNGEE. Via MiXCR, TCRdb re-called the RT-PCR reads, giving one row per CDR3 protein. The sample includes roughly 960,000 distinct CDR3 sequences, more than 15% seen only once; the top ten take roughly 6%. The sample is drawn from a study of patients and donors after allogeneic stem cell transplantation. Sequences were obtained from blood, either unsorted or a sorted T cell fraction (not recorded which). The chain combines TRBV9 with TRBJ2-7, with D perhaps TRBD2 (5 bases). This sequence was found in a human donor who was either an allogeneic HSCT recipient or a stem cell or donor lymphocyte infusion donor (not recorded which). It is not recorded whose cells these are; they may come from a transplant donor. The CDR3 DNA sequence: TGTGCCAGCAGCGTAGGAGCGGAGGCTACATACGAGCAGTACTTC. The encoded protein is CASSVGAEATYEQYF.